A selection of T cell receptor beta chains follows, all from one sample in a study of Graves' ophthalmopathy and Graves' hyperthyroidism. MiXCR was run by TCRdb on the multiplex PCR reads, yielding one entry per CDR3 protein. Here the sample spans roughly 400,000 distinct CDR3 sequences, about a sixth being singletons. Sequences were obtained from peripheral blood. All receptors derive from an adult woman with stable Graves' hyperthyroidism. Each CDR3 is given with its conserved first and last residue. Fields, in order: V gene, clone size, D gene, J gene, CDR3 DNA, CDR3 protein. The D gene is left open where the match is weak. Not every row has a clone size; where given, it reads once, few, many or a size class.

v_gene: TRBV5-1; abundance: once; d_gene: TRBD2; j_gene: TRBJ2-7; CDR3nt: TGCGCCAGCAGCCCCCACACAACTAGCGACGATTACGAGCAGTACTTC; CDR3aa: CASSPHTTSDDYEQYF
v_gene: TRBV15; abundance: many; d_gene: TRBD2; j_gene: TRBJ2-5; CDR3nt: TGTGCCACCAGCAGAGATGGAGAGTCTCGGGAGGCCCAGTACTTC; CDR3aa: CATSRDGESREAQYF
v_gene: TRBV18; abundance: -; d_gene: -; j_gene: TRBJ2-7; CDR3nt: TGTGCCAGCTCGAGAGTGGCGACCTACGAGCAGTACTTC; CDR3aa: CASSRVATYEQYF
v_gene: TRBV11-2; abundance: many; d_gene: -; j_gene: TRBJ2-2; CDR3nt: TGTGCCAGCAGCCGGAGCCGGGACTTCAACACCGGGGAGCTGTTTTTT; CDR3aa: CASSRSRDFNTGELFF
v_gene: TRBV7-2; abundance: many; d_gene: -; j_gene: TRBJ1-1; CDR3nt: TGTGCCAGCAGCTTAGGAGTGGGAGCTTTCTTT; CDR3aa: CASSLGVGAFF
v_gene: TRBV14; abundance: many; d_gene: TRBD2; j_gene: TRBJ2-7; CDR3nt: TGTGCCAGCAGCTCCCGGGAGGGCGGGAGCTCCTACGAGCAGTACTTC; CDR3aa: CASSSREGGSSYEQYF
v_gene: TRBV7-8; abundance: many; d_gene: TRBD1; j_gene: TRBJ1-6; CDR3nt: TGTGCCAGCAGCACCAACCGACAGGGCTCAGGATCACCCCTCCACTTT; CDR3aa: CASSTNRQGSGSPLHF
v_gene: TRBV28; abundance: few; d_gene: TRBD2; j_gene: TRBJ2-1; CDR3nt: TGTGCCAGCAGTTTCCCCTTGGGGGCGGGAGGTTCCAATGAGCAGTTCTTC; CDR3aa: CASSFPLGAGGSNEQFF
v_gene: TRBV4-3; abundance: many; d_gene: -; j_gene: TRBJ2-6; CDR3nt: TGCGCCAGCAGCCAAGATGGACTTCCCATGGGAGCCAACGTCCTGACTTTC; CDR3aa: CASSQDGLPMGANVLTF
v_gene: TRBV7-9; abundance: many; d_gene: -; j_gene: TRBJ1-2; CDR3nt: TGTGCCAGCAGCTTAGGGGAGTCCTACACCTTC; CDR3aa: CASSLGESYTF